This TCR beta chain originates from a study of blood T cell repertoires in COVID-19. The table lists this clone with a count of one. This table comes from immunoSEQ multiplex PCR, and its TCRdb copy is limited to in-frame clones, with some not included. The sample includes hundreds of thousands of clones, over 85% of them seen just once. CDR3 length equals 17 residues. Germline V gene sequence: CDR1 LGHNA, CDR2 YNFKEQ. The V segment lost 4 bases and the J segment 1 base; nucleotides outside the gene matches: 11. Cohort placement rested on clinical history that participants reported themselves. Recovery among Cohort 3 donors was established by two negative PCRs, clearance, or symptom resolution.

The J gene is TRBJ1-1, the V gene TRBV4-2; 8 bases are a match to TRBD1. This clonotype originated in a man between 60 and 70 years old who had recovered from COVID-19. Sequences were obtained from PBMCs or T cells enriched from blood (not recorded which). As DNA, the CDR3 is TGTGCCAGCAGCCCCAGACCCCGCGACAGGGGGAACACTGAAGCTTTCTTT. Its translation is CASSPRPRDRGNTEAFF.